The 7 T cell receptor beta chains presented below share a single source sample, sequenced in a study of T cell repertoires in ileal Crohn's disease (dated by TCRdb to the late 2010s). Library generation was performed with the immunoSEQ multiplex PCR assay. The source is immuneACCESS, and TCRdb retained only in-frame sequences with V and J called. Part of the clones is not carried over; for the studies checked, unresolved V genes explain less than half of this, and the remainder is unexplained. The sample yields approximately 6,400 clones; around 79% were counted once. The ten largest clones represent 15% to 20% of the sample. Sequencing was performed on ileal tissue. The origin of the receptors is an adult with Crohn's disease.

Within the sample, this clone is medium-sized. The chain is built from TRBV9 and TRBJ2-7; tentatively, D is TRBD2 (6 bases). The CDR3 covers 15 residues. Trimming removed 0 bases from V and 5 bases from J, with 15 bases in between. CDR1 is SGDLS and CDR2 is YYNGEE in the germline V gene. CDR3 nucleotide sequence: TGTGCCAGCAGCGTAGCTACGGGGGACCAAGACGAGCAGTACTTC. Its translation: CASSVATGDQDEQYF.

The chain carries TRBV10-2 and TRBJ1-2; D might be TRBD1 (5 bases). The CDR3 has 13 residues. Per the germline V gene, CDR1 is WSHSY and CDR2 is SAAADI. Trimming cost V 1 base and J 6 bases, with 9 bases left between them. The CDR3 region has the DNA TGCGCCAGCAGTGAGTGGGGGGGTGATGGCTACACCTTC. This translates into CASSEWGGDGYTF.

The chain has TRBV28 and TRBJ2-2; 7 positions agree with TRBD1. This CDR3 region has 18 residues. The V gene's germline CDR1 is MDHEN and CDR2 SYDVKM. Trimming took 5 bases from V and 0 from J; bases not matched to a gene: 12. DNA for the CDR3: TGTGCCAGCAGTCCGCCGGGACAGCCTTCCGCGAACACCGGGGAGCTGTTTTTT. It specifies CASSPPGQPSANTGELFF.

V usage is TRBV5-5 and J usage is TRBJ1-2, with 8 nucleotides matching TRBD1. After removal of 0 bases from V and 5 bases from J, the junction contained 12 bases not matched to a gene. Per germline, CDR1 SGHKS and CDR2 YYEKEE (reference sequence). This CDR3 region has 17 residues. The CDR3 DNA sequence: TGTGCCAGCAGCTTGGATGACAGGGGTTTGGGATTTTATGGCTACACCTTC. Its protein product is CASSLDDRGLGFYGYTF.

V usage is TRBV19 and J usage is TRBJ1-5, with 8 bases fitting TRBD1. J gave up 6 bases and V 4 bases, and 5 bases lay outside the gene matches. Germline CDR1 reads LNHDA; CDR2 reads SQIVND (reference sequence). The CDR3 has 14 amino acids. The CDR3 DNA reads TGTGCCAGTAGTACCGGACAGGGAATTCAGCCCCAGCATTTT. It is translated as CASSTGQGIQPQHF.

V usage is TRBV2 and J usage is TRBJ2-3, with 12 bases matching TRBD2. The V gene end was trimmed by 6 bases and the J gene end by 5 bases; junction bases not matched to a gene: 3. Germline CDR1 and CDR2: SNHLY and FYNNEI. This CDR3 spans 14 amino acids. The CDR3 spells CASRLAGGVDTQYF. The CDR3 bases are TGTGCCAGCAGGCTAGCGGGAGGGGTAGATACGCAGTATTTT.

CDR3 coding DNA: TGTGCCAGCAGCTTGGCGGTGCAGGGGGGTGAGAATGAGCAGTTCTTC. This translates into CASSLAVQGGENEQFF. The chain recombines TRBV5-4 with TRBJ2-1; maybe TRBD1 (7 bases). The CDR3 has 16 amino acids. V shed 0 bases and J shed 7 bases, with 17 bases lying between them. The germline gives CDR1 SGHNT, CDR2 YYREEE (reference sequence).